The 3 T cell receptor beta chains below all came from one sample that was sequenced in a study of blood T cell repertoires in COVID-19. TCRdb keeps only in-frame clones here, not all; method: immunoSEQ multiplex PCR. Here the sample spans about 270,000 clones, approximately 90% being singletons. Sequences were obtained from PBMCs or T cells enriched from blood (not recorded which). These receptors originate from a man aged 35 to 55 who had been exposed to COVID-19.

This sequence joins TRBV28 and TRBJ2-3, with 9 nucleotides matching TRBD1. Germline V gene sequence: CDR1 MDHEN, CDR2 SYDVKM. The CDR3 spans 18 residues. V lost 6 bases and J lost 1; bases outside the gene matches: 14. CDR3 DNA: TGTGCCAGCAGCACGGACAGGGGACGTTTGTGGGGCACAGATACGCAGTATTTT. Translated: CASSTDRGRLWGTDTQYF.

The genes are TRBV2 and TRBJ2-2, with D tentatively TRBD2 (6 bases). CDR1 SNHLY and CDR2 FYNNEI come from the germline V gene. V was shortened by 0 bases and J by 5 bases, with 13 bases between the two germline ends. This CDR3 has 16 residues. The DNA of the CDR3 is TGTGCCAGCAGTGAAGCGGGGGGTGAGGGAACCGGGGAGCTGTTTTTT. This sequence encodes CASSEAGGEGTGELFF.

The chain carries TRBV5-8 and TRBJ1-4; D remains unclear. Germline-derived CDR1 and CDR2 are SGHTS and YDEGEE. The CDR3 is 14 residues long. With 3 bases removed from V and 4 bases from J, the gap between germline ends came to 10 bases. CDR3 loop: CASSWRAINEKLFF. Written as DNA, the CDR3 is TGTGCCAGCAGCTGGAGGGCCATTAATGAAAAACTGTTTTTT. Filled out from reference TRBV5-8 and TRBJ1-4, the complete variable domain reads EAGVTQSPTHLIKTRGQQATLRCSPISGHTSVYWYQQALGLGLQFLLWYDEGEERNRGNFPPRFSGRQFPNYSSELNVNALELEDSALYLCASSWRAINEKLFFGSGTQLSVL.